This T cell receptor beta chain originates from a study of glioma-infiltrating T cells (dated by TCRdb to the mid-2010s). Looking at the study overall: Glioma tissue, non-neoplastic brain tissue and matched peripheral blood mononuclear cells were used as sources from which TCR alpha- and beta-chain repertoires were sequenced. Each tissue-infiltrating repertoire was compared with the same patient's peripheral blood repertoire to measure divergence between tissue and blood T-cell populations. The paired cohort comprised three low-grade glioma patients, several primary glioblastoma patients and three non-glioma patients contributing non-neoplastic brain tissue. Beyond this particular receptor, the publication reports: Tissue and blood shared very few CDR3 sequences, a result attributed to high CDR3 diversity and limited sampling. In non-neoplastic patients, VJ-independent divergence between tissue and blood fell below expectation, whereas in all gliomas, and especially in low-grade gliomas, the divergence rose above expectation. The group comparisons were based on small numbers of patients: three non-neoplastic, three low-grade glioma and eight glioblastoma patients.

Via the germline V gene, CDR1 is MNHNS and CDR2 SASEGT. The CDR3 runs 15 amino acids, cysteine and phenylalanine included. Of all the DNA, just the CDR3 is kept, 45 bases in frame from base 1. Here V drops 5 bases and J drops 5 bases, and the junction holds 7 bases not matched to any gene. TCR alpha and beta CDR3 regions were amplified with the iRepertoire nested amplicon-rescue multiplex PCR (arm-PCR) platform from RNA. For one-step reverse transcription and amplification, 100-400 ng of tissue mRNA or PBMC total RNA was used as input. Following bead purification, Illumina adapters were added by a secondary multiplex PCR, and libraries between 200 and 400 bp were gel-purified. Demultiplexing relied on internal 6-nucleotide barcodes carried by the libraries. Sequencing of libraries was performed on an Illumina MiSeq with 2x220 or 2x250 nucleotide paired-end reads. On the study's bioinformatics: FLASH 1.2.11 was used to merge paired reads, and BWA-MEM then aligned the reads to the GRCh37 human genome before TRA and TRB reads were extracted. V and J assignment used an IMGT-derived reference of cassette sequences and CDR3 motifs that included pseudogenes. Reads were translated in three frames, and productive CDR3s were defined as those with a C...FGXG motif and no stop codons. A clonotype was defined as a unique combination of a V-J cassette pair and a CDR3 amino acid sequence. Reads were filtered by Hamming distance, thresholded by each sample's sequence error rate in mapped regions. TCRdb trimmed the raw reads at Q25, called clones with MiXCR and kept productive beta chains. Rows are unified per CDR3 protein, each entry keeping the most common DNA and genes. TCRdb assigned the V and J calls; the authors' analysis was not used. A total of more than 110,000 distinct CDR3 sequences appear in this sample, about two fifths of them only once. The ten largest clones represent 20% of the sample.

Comments on this clonotype: No antigen is known for it. Nothing much larger sits one base from this clone, and base qualities are not available.

What was sequenced was glioma tissue, nonneoplastic brain tissue, or PBMCs (not recorded which). This clonotype was obtained from a human donor with low-grade glioma or glioblastoma, undergoing nonglioma brain surgery, or in good health (not recorded which). The V and J segments used are TRBV6-1 and TRBJ2-7; the central 12 bases match TRBD2. The CDR3 region has the sequence CASSSTSGGPDEQYF. The sequenced DNA is TGTGCCAGCAGTTCGACTAGCGGGGGCCCCGACGAGCAGTACTTC.